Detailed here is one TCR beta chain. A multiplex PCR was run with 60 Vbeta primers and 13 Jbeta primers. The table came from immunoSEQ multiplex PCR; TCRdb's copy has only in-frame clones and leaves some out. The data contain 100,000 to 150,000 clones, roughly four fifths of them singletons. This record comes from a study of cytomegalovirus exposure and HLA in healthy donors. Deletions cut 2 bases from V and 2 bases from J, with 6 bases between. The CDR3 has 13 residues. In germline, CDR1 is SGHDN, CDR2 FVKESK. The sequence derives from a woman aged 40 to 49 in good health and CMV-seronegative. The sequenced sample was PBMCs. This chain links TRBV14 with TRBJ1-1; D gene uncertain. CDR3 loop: CASSQSFNTEAFF. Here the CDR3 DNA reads TGTGCCAGCAGCCAATCATTTAACACTGAAGCTTTCTTT.